These 2 T cell receptor beta chains were sequenced from one sample in a study of OX40 agonist ivuxolimab in advanced cancers. This table comes from immunoSEQ multiplex PCR, and its TCRdb copy is limited to in-frame clones, with some not included. The data contain some 98,000 clones, roughly 83% of them singletons. The source material was CD4+ or CD8+ T cells sorted from blood, sampled in a trial of the OX40 agonist ivuxolimab. These receptors were obtained from an adult with an advanced solid tumor such as melanoma, head and neck, liver or kidney cancer.

DNA of the CDR3: TGTGCCAGCTCACCAAAAGTAAGCGCAACTAATGAAAAACTGTTTTTT. It translates to CASSPKVSATNEKLFF. The V and J genes are TRBV18 and TRBJ1-4; D is undetermined. Trimming pared 2 bases from V and 0 bases from J, leaving 10 bases between. CDR3 size: 16 residues. The germline gives CDR1 KGHSH, CDR2 LQKENI.

The chain combines TRBV19 with TRBJ1-5, with D uncertain. Trimming took 3 bases from V and 2 from J, leaving 8 bases between them. Germline V gene data show CDR1 as LNHDA and CDR2 as SQIVND (reference sequence). The CDR3 consists of 14 residues. This CDR3 reads CASSIPERNQPQHF. DNA of the CDR3: TGTGCCAGTAGTATCCCCGAGCGCAATCAGCCCCAGCATTTT. The variable domain in full, completed from reference TRBV19 and TRBJ1-5, reads DGGITQSPKYLFRKEGQNVTLSCEQNLNHDAMYWYRQDPGQGLRLIYYSQIVNDFQKGDIAEGYSVSREKKESFPLTVTSAQKNPTAFYLCASSIPERNQPQHFGDGTRLSIL.